This T cell receptor (beta chain) was documented in a study of blood T cell repertoires in COVID-19. Data came from immunoSEQ multiplex PCR; TCRdb stores just in-frame clones and leaves some out. The sample consists of roughly 62,000 clones, more than 90% of them appearing once. Between the trimmed V and J ends, which lost 0 bases and 2 bases, there was a span of 9 bases. Germline CDR1 and CDR2: LGHNA and YSLEER. CDR3 length: 15 residues. Material for sequencing was peripheral blood. The receptor comes from a human donor in a cohort sampled during active COVID-19. V and J are TRBV4-3 and TRBJ2-3; perhaps TRBD2 as D (6 bases). CDR3 nucleotide sequence: TGCGCCAGCAGCCAAGATTGGGGGGACACAGATACGCAGTATTTT. Its protein is CASSQDWGDTDTQYF.